These 3 T cell receptor beta chains originate from one sample sequenced in a study of control samples from healthy donors and cancer patients. Produced via immunoSEQ multiplex PCR; TCRdb's table is partial and in-frame only. Of around 94,000 clones in the sample, 90% were seen once. The sequenced sample was blood. These TCRs come from a woman aged 18-35 years in good health.

This chain links TRBV5-5 with TRBJ1-1; D might be TRBD1 (5 bases). V lost 2 bases and J 7 bases, leaving 21 bases between the germline ends. Germline V CDR1 and CDR2: SGHKS, YYEKEE (reference sequence). There are 16 residues in the CDR3. The CDR3 sequence: CASSFSVSGGSIEAFF. The CDR3, as DNA: TGTGCCAGCAGCTTTTCCGTCTCCGGGGGGAGCATTGAAGCTTTCTTT.

The rearrangement uses TRBV21-1 and TRBJ1-5; the table gives TRBD1 as D, unverified against the DNA. TRBV21-1 is described as a pseudogene. The CDR3 is 18 amino acids. The CDR3 is CASSNEIGGASLNQPQHF. The CDR3 DNA reads as TGTGCCAGCAGCAACGAAATAGGGGGCGCCTCACTCAATCAGCCCCAGCATTTT.

This chain links TRBV3-1 (or the pseudogene TRBV3-2) with TRBJ1-3, with D perhaps TRBD1 (6 bases). Germline values: CDR1 LGHDT, CDR2 YNNKEL (reference sequence). V shed 4 bases and J shed 0 bases, with 10 bases lying between them. This CDR3 contains 15 residues. The DNA for the CDR3 is TGTGCCAGCAGCCGCGGGACAACCTCTGGAAACACCATATATTTT. Translating gives CASSRGTTSGNTIYF.